Shown below are 30 T cell receptor beta chains from a single sample sequenced in a study of beta chain features in type 1 diabetes. Every bit of the isolated RNA underwent reverse transcription, so sequencing read expressed TCRB transcripts. Profiled with immunoSEQ multiplex PCR; TCRdb holds only in-frame clones, not every one. The repertoire holds roughly 370,000 clones, with more than 11% as singletons. The sample was naive CD4+ T cells from blood. These receptors originate from a man under 40 in good health.

There are a few counts of this clone. The chain couples TRBV5-4 to TRBJ1-1; 7 bases align to TRBD1. Losses at the gene ends were 4 bases for V and 1 base for J; bases not matched to a gene: 10. The CDR3 loop spans 16 amino acids. Per the germline V gene, CDR1 is SGHNT and CDR2 is YYREEE (reference sequence). DNA of the CDR3: TGTGCCAGCAGCCCAGGGGGTCGACAGGCGAACACTGAAGCTTTCTTT. Translated: CASSPGGRQANTEAFF.

This rearrangement joins TRBV7-2 to TRBJ2-1; the match to TRBD2 covers 7 bases. This CDR3 comprises 14 residues. The V gene's germline CDR1 is SGHTA and CDR2 FQGNSA. J lost 8 bases, V lost 5 bases, and 9 bases had no gene match. The CDR3 region is CASSPRLLAHEQFF. CDR3 coding DNA: TGTGCCAGCAGCCCGAGACTACTAGCGCATGAGCAGTTCTTC.

This clone has only a few counts. The chain links TRBV16 to TRBJ2-7, with 7 bases lining up with TRBD2. J gave up 5 bases and V 2 bases, and 3 bases lay outside the gene matches. Germline CDR1 and CDR2: KGHSY and FQNENV. This CDR3 spans 13 amino acids. The CDR3 region has the DNA TGTGCCAGCAGCCAACAAGCGGGAAACGAGCAGTACGTC. Amino acid sequence: CASSQQAGNEQYV.

This clone has more than one count but fewer than ten. The V and J genes are TRBV30 and TRBJ1-1, with 7 bases matching TRBD1. Germline V gene lookup returns CDR1 GTSNPN and CDR2 SVGIG (reference sequence). The CDR3 spans 11 residues. V lost 3 bases, J lost 10 bases, and 5 bases stayed unmatched. This CDR3 is CAWSDRVVAFF. DNA of the CDR3: TGTGCCTGGAGCGACAGGGTCGTAGCTTTCTTT.

There are a few counts of this clone. The chain has TRBV19 and TRBJ1-5, with TRBD1 matching 8 bases. The CDR3 has 12 amino acids. CDR1 and CDR2 from the germline V gene are LNHDA and SQIVND (reference sequence). Trimming cost V 6 bases and J 13 bases; bases outside gene matches: 8. The CDR3, as DNA: TGTGCCAGTAGGGCAGGGGGCTTTGTTCAGCATTTT. Amino acids: CASRAGGFVQHF.

This clone has a handful of counts. The V gene is TRBV7-2, the J gene TRBJ1-2; TRBD1 matches 8 bases. Germline assignment: CDR1 SGHTA and CDR2 FQGNSA. The V and J ends lost 4 bases and 6 bases, in that order; junction bases with no gene match: 10. The length of the CDR3 is 15 residues. CDR3 protein: CASSYDRGGWNGYTF. The CDR3 region has the DNA TGTGCCAGCAGCTATGACAGGGGTGGATGGAATGGCTACACCTTC.

The V call is TRBV28, the J call TRBJ2-7, with a weak D call TRBD2 (6 bases). V lost 3 bases and J 2 bases, leaving 11 bases between the germline ends. CDR1 is MDHEN and CDR2 is SYDVKM in the germline V gene. The CDR3 covers 14 residues. CDR3 bases: TGTGCCAGCAGTTTCCAGGGAGGAACCTACGAGCAGTACGTC. Its protein is CASSFQGGTYEQYV.

The chain recombines TRBV25-1 with TRBJ2-1, with 9 bases matching TRBD1. The germline V gene has CDR1 MGHDK and CDR2 SYGVNS. There are 15 residues in the CDR3. The junction had 6 bases not matched to a gene; V was cut back by 7 bases and J by 2 bases. The CDR3 DNA is TGTGCCAGCACCGAAAGACAGGGGGCCTACAATGAGCAGTTCTTC. It encodes CASTERQGAYNEQFF.

This clone came up a few times. V gene TRBV15 combines with J gene TRBJ1-1, with a tentative D call TRBD1 (6 bases). Trimming stripped 1 base from V and 5 bases from J, with 17 bases between. The CDR3 extends over 16 amino acids. Germline loops: CDR1 LNHNV, CDR2 YYDKDF (reference sequence). The CDR3 DNA follows: TGTGCCACCAGCAGAGCGTCCGGGGGCGCAAGGACTGAAGCTTTCTTT. It encodes CATSRASGGARTEAFF.

The chain joins TRBV5-4 to TRBJ2-2, with a tentative D call TRBD1 (6 bases). Per germline, CDR1 SGHNT and CDR2 YYREEE (reference sequence). The CDR3 has 13 amino acids. V was pared by 6 bases and J by 1 base, with 7 bases between. In nucleotides, the CDR3 is TGTGCCAGCAACAGGGAGAACACCGGGGAGCTGTTTTTT. Translated: CASNRENTGELFF. The entire variable domain, with the rest obtained from reference TRBV5-4 and TRBJ2-2, is as follows: ETGVTQSPTHLIKTRGQQVTLRCSSQSGHNTVSWYQQALGQGPQFIFQYYREEENGRGNFPPRFSGLQFPNYSSELNVNALELDDSALYLCASNRENTGELFFGEGSRLTVL.

The chain combines TRBV7-2 with TRBJ2-5, with unresolved D. The CDR3 runs to 11 residues. Trimming removed 5 bases from V and 5 bases from J, with 6 bases in between. Germline V gene data show CDR1 as SGHTA and CDR2 as FQGNSA. CDR3 sequence reads: CASSMLETQYF. CDR3 in DNA: TGTGCCAGCAGCATGTTGGAGACCCAGTACTTC.

This clone appeared a few times. The chain couples TRBV7-9 to TRBJ1-1, with 11 bases fitting TRBD1. Germline loops: CDR1 SEHNR, CDR2 FQNEAQ (reference sequence). This CDR3 has 14 residues. With 5 bases clipped from V and 10 bases from J, the junction kept 9 bases outside the gene matches. CDR3 sequence: CASSPGQGALGAFF. The CDR3 DNA reads TGTGCCAGCAGCCCTGGACAGGGGGCCTTGGGAGCTTTCTTT.

The chain combines TRBV30 with TRBJ2-1; TRBD1 aligns across 9 bases. This CDR3 is built from 14 residues. Germline V gene sequence: CDR1 GTSNPN, CDR2 SVGIG (reference sequence). Trimming at V came to 5 bases and at J to 7 bases, leaving 9 bases not matched to a gene. The CDR3 region has the DNA TGTGCCTGGGGTCCTCTGACAGGGGGGAATGAGCAGTTCTTC. It encodes CAWGPLTGGNEQFF.

The V and J genes are TRBV7-2 and TRBJ2-3; a weak D match, TRBD2 (6 bases). Trimming took 2 bases from V and 5 from J, leaving 17 bases between them. This CDR3 has 16 residues. The germline gives CDR1 SGHTA, CDR2 FQGNSA. CDR3 loop: CASSLNMGGARDTQYF. In nucleotides, the CDR3 is TGTGCCAGCAGCTTAAATATGGGCGGGGCTAGAGATACGCAGTATTTT.

The chain carries TRBV7-9 and TRBJ2-3; TRBD1 matches 8 bases. Germline loops: CDR1 SEHNR, CDR2 FQNEAQ (reference sequence). The CDR3 has 14 residues. The V segment lost 4 bases and the J segment 2 bases; nucleotides outside the gene matches: 2. CDR3 amino acids: CASSWTGNTDTQYF. CDR3 DNA sequence: TGTGCCAGCAGCTGGACAGGGAACACAGATACGCAGTATTTT.

This clone showed up just a few times. The chain employs TRBV29-1 and TRBJ2-7; no firm D call. V was shortened by 8 bases and J by 6 bases, with 26 bases between the two germline ends. Germline CDR1 and CDR2: SQVTM and ANQGSEA. The CDR3 covers 15 residues. CDR3 in DNA: TGCAGCCAAAGGGAAAGGACGGATCAGCGTGGCGAGCAGTACGTC. Translating it yields CSQRERTDQRGEQYV.

The chain recombines TRBV14 with TRBJ2-5; 7 bases fit TRBD2. Looked up from germline, CDR1 is SGHDN and CDR2 is FVKESK. The CDR3 is made up of 15 amino acids. The V segment lost 3 bases and the J segment 9 bases; nucleotides outside the gene matches: 13. Here the CDR3 reads CASSQLASGVAAQYF. The CDR3 nucleotides are TGTGCCAGCAGCCAGCTGGCTAGCGGAGTGGCGGCCCAGTACTTC.

This chain's CDR3 is CASSLGQGGYNEQFF. DNA of the CDR3: TGTGCCAGCAGCTTAGGGCAGGGAGGGTACAATGAGCAGTTCTTC. V gene TRBV7-6 combines with J gene TRBJ2-1; 7 bases line up with TRBD2. Germline V gene sequence: CDR1 SGHVS, CDR2 FNYEAQ. This CDR3 is built from 15 residues. V gave up 1 base and J gave up 4 bases; unmatched junction bases: 4.

The chain is built from TRBV7-9 and TRBJ1-2; D is ambiguous. Germline-derived CDR1 and CDR2 are SEHNR and FQNEAQ (reference sequence). V shed 3 bases and J shed 8 bases, with 16 bases lying between them. This CDR3 has 14 residues. The CDR3 DNA reads as TGTGCCAGCAGCTTTTCCACTCACGGAGGGGGCTACACCTTC. This sequence encodes CASSFSTHGGGYTF. The full variable domain, completed using reference TRBV7-9 and TRBJ1-2, is DTGVSQNPRHKITKRGQNVTFRCDPISEHNRLYWYRQTLGQGPEFLTYFQNEAQLEKSRLLSDRFSAERPKGSFSTLEIQRTEQGDSAMYLCASSFSTHGGGYTFGSGTRLTVV.

The V and J genes are TRBV30 and TRBJ1-3; D might be TRBD1 (5 bases). V shed 3 bases and J shed 4 bases, with 16 bases lying between them. The CDR3 runs to 15 residues. CDR1 is GTSNPN and CDR2 is SVGIG in the germline V gene (reference sequence). CDR3 in DNA: TGTGCCTGGAGCGTCCGCAGGGCCCCGGGAAACACCATATATTTT. Protein sequence: CAWSVRRAPGNTIYF.

This chain links TRBV7-9 with TRBJ1-1; D is possibly TRBD1 (5 bases). The V and J ends lost 5 bases and 1 base respectively, with 8 bases between them. This CDR3 region has 13 residues. The germline CDR1 and CDR2 sequences are SEHNR and FQNEAQ (reference sequence). In DNA form, the CDR3 reads TGTGCCAGCAGCCACACAGGGAACACTGAAGCTTTCTTT. Translation gives CASSHTGNTEAFF.

In this sample, this clone turned up a few times. One end of the junction fails to match germline, which may point to a read error. This sequence joins TRBV9 and TRBJ1-3; the match to TRBD1 covers 10 bases. Germline CDR1 reads SGDLS; CDR2 reads YYNGEE. This CDR3 has 11 residues. CDR3 loop: CASSSPGTGDF. As DNA, the CDR3 is TGTGCCAGCAGCTCCCCCGGGACAGGGGATTTT. The full variable domain, completed using reference TRBV9 and TRBJ1-3, is DSGVTQTPKHLITATGQRVTLRCSPRSGDLSVYWYQQSLDQGLQFLIQYYNGEERAKGNILERFSAQQFPDLHSELNLSSLELGDSALYFCASSSPGTGDFGEGSWLTVV.

This clone was detected only a few times. The rearrangement links TRBV5-4 to TRBJ1-1; 8 bases line up with TRBD1. The CDR3 has 16 residues. Germline assignment: CDR1 SGHNT and CDR2 YYREEE (reference sequence). V was pared by 1 base and J by 2 bases, with 7 bases of the junction left unmatched. CDR3 amino acids: CASSLTFGQGNTEAFF. The DNA for the CDR3 is TGTGCCAGCAGCTTGACGTTCGGACAGGGAAACACTGAAGCTTTCTTT. The full variable domain, completed using reference TRBV5-4 and TRBJ1-1, is ETGVTQSPTHLIKTRGQQVTLRCSSQSGHNTVSWYQQALGQGPQFIFQYYREEENGRGNFPPRFSGLQFPNYSSELNVNALELDDSALYLCASSLTFGQGNTEAFFGQGTRLTVV.

This clone was seen a few times. The chain links TRBV5-1 to TRBJ2-3; 8 bases match TRBD2. There are 16 residues in the CDR3. Germline-derived CDR1 and CDR2 are SGHRS and YFSETQ. J was trimmed by 5 bases and V by 3 bases; bases with no gene match: 11. CDR3 sequence reads: CASSSGGTVIVDTQYF. CDR3 bases: TGCGCCAGCAGCTCGGGAGGGACTGTAATAGTAGATACGCAGTATTTT. The entire variable domain, with the rest obtained from reference TRBV5-1 and TRBJ2-3, is as follows: KAGVTQTPRYLIKTRGQQVTLSCSPISGHRSVSWYQQTPGQGLQFLFEYFSETQRNKGNFPGRFSGRQFSNSRSEMNVSTLELGDSALYLCASSSGGTVIVDTQYFGPGTRLTVL.

This clone was detected a few times. The genes are TRBV14 and TRBJ2-7; D call uncertain. CDR1 and CDR2 from the germline V gene are SGHDN and FVKESK. This CDR3 contains 13 residues. V lost 1 base, J lost 2 bases, and 6 bases lay in between. The CDR3 reads CASSQARPYEQYF. DNA of the CDR3: TGTGCCAGCAGCCAAGCTCGCCCCTACGAGCAGTACTTC.

The rearrangement links TRBV6-5 to TRBJ1-2; D gene uncertain. Per the germline V gene, CDR1 is MNHEY and CDR2 is SVGAGI. V shed 8 bases and J shed 4 bases, with 11 bases lying between them. This CDR3 has 12 residues. The DNA of the CDR3 is TGTGCCAGCCGGACTGAACCCTATGGCTACACCTTC. It yields the protein CASRTEPYGYTF.

This clone was detected a few times. CDR3 DNA: TGTGCCAGCAGTTGGGGTTCTGGGAGGAGCGGGGAGCTGTTTTTT. Its protein is CASSWGSGRSGELFF. This chain connects TRBV27 to TRBJ2-2; weak D call: TRBD2 (6 bases). The CDR3 contains 15 residues. Per the germline V gene, CDR1 is MNHEY and CDR2 is SMNVEV (reference sequence). V was shortened by 4 bases and J by 7 bases, with 16 bases between the two germline ends.

The table lists this clone with a few counts. This chain links TRBV9 with TRBJ1-2; D gene unclear. With 3 bases removed from V and 6 bases from J, the gap between germline ends came to 12 bases. This CDR3 has 13 residues. Germline lookup yields CDR1 SGDLS and CDR2 YYNGEE. The CDR3 nucleotides are TGTGCCAGCAGCGGTGGGTTTGCGGATGGCTACACCTTC. Encoded protein: CASSGGFADGYTF.

This clone was seen a single time. The chain couples TRBV11-2 to TRBJ1-1, with a tentative D call TRBD1 (5 bases). Trimming stripped 1 base from V and 4 bases from J, with 7 bases between. Germline values: CDR1 SGHAT, CDR2 FQNNGV. The CDR3 runs 13 residues. CDR3 coding DNA: TGTGCCAGCAGCTTAGCAGGGCCCACTGAAGCTTTCTTT. It encodes CASSLAGPTEAFF. Full variable domain (missing parts from reference TRBV11-2 and TRBJ1-1): EAGVAQSPRYKIIEKRQSVAFWCNPISGHATLYWYQQILGQGPKLLIQFQNNGVVDDSQLPKDRFSAERLKGVDSTLKIQPAKLEDSAVYLCASSLAGPTEAFFGQGTRLTVV.

CDR3 coding DNA: TGTGCCAGCAGCTTTCACGAGGAGCAGTACTTC. Its protein product is CASSFHEEQYF. V is TRBV7-2 and J is TRBJ2-7; D is uncertain. The CDR3 consists of 11 residues. Trimming took 3 bases from V and 7 from J, leaving 7 bases between them. Germline lookup yields CDR1 SGHTA and CDR2 FQGNSA.